A selection of T cell receptor beta chains follows, all from one sample in a study of technical replicates of blood from a few donors. Sequencing was performed with immunoSEQ multiplex PCR; in TCRdb, only in-frame clones are kept and a portion is missing. The table includes almost 85,000 clones, approximately 97% detected once. Sequencing used T cells isolated from PBMCs. These receptors came from a human donor in good health. Each CDR3 is given with its conserved first and last residue. A D gene is named only where the DNA matches it firmly.

CDR3aa	v_gene	d_gene	j_gene
CASSLAVAGGLTDTQYF	TRBV5-4	TRBD2	TRBJ2-3
CASSLDPGAYEQFF	TRBV7-2	.	TRBJ2-1
CASSLDVNTGELFF	TRBV11-2	.	TRBJ2-2
CASSQDGGRTDTQYF	TRBV4-1	.	TRBJ2-3
CASSVELAEKLFF	TRBV9	.	TRBJ1-4
CASSRGVSYNSPLHF	TRBV19	.	TRBJ1-6
CASSFRGSDYGYTF	TRBV11-3	.	TRBJ1-2
CASSRSGGFTDTQYF	TRBV5-8	TRBD2	TRBJ2-3
CASSPEGRTSFGTQYF	TRBV18	TRBD2	TRBJ2-5
CAWRQGSGNTIYF	TRBV30	.	TRBJ1-3
CASSSRDRATDTQYF	TRBV7-9	TRBD1	TRBJ2-3
CASMPWAVEETQYF	TRBV25-1	.	TRBJ2-5
CASRTGEGVSGELFF	TRBV6-1	.	TRBJ2-2
CSVLGAAGGEQYF	TRBV29-1	TRBD2	TRBJ2-7
CASSESLTWNYGYTF	TRBV6-1	.	TRBJ1-2
CASSSEGVNSPLHF	TRBV5-1	.	TRBJ1-6
CATDDRGGYNEQFF	TRBV19	TRBD1	TRBJ2-1
CASSQTLANTQYF	TRBV4-1	.	TRBJ2-3
CASRTRVPSNQPQHF	TRBV6-1	.	TRBJ1-5
CASSPGFTSSYEQYF	TRBV10-2	.	TRBJ2-7
CASSLVGGKNTEAFF	TRBV11-2	.	TRBJ1-1
CASRFGTSGGYEQYF	TRBV5-1	TRBD2	TRBJ2-7
CASTWGGHEQYF	TRBV28	.	TRBJ2-7
CSANRGEGYTF	TRBV20-1	TRBD1	TRBJ1-2
CASSLGQVDQPQHF	TRBV5-1	.	TRBJ1-5
CASRIGTGGPGNTIYF	TRBV2	TRBD1	TRBJ1-3
CASSSGAGDTQYF	TRBV6-4	.	TRBJ2-3
CASSLYLRGLDGNTIYF	TRBV5-1	.	TRBJ1-3
CSVEGPSGGEKLFF	TRBV29-1	.	TRBJ1-4
CASSLGGGETQYF	TRBV5-6	.	TRBJ2-5
CASSEGGTKQYF	TRBV6-1	.	TRBJ2-7
CASSLAGTSGYEQYF	TRBV5-1	TRBD2	.
CASDQTNSNQPQHF	TRBV18	.	TRBJ1-5
CASTGGGNQPQHF	TRBV19	TRBD1	TRBJ1-5
CAWAFSGASYEQYF	TRBV30	TRBD2	TRBJ2-7
CASSQDGQGSEKLFF	TRBV4-2	.	TRBJ1-4
CASNKGGYNQPQHF	TRBV19	.	TRBJ1-5
CASSLSRGPVTEAFF	TRBV28	.	TRBJ1-1
CASSTWDRGGGNEQFF	TRBV19	TRBD1	TRBJ2-1
CSVAGQGVSEKLFF	TRBV29-1	TRBD1	TRBJ1-4